The text below deals with one TCR beta chain. This clone has just one count. Its antigen remains unidentified. No base-level quality is on record; no much larger clone is a single base apart. From its cysteine to its phenylalanine, the CDR3 spans 15 amino acids. Here the CDR3 DNA is all that survives: 45 bases in frame from base 1. At the junction V is shortened by 4 bases and J by 0 bases, with 12 bases in between. The germline V gene (reference sequence) yields PRHDT for CDR1 and FYEKMQ for CDR2. The library came from the immunoSEQ multiplex PCR assay. The multiplex PCR relied on a mix of 60 forward primers for TCR Vbeta segments and 13 reverse primers for TCR Jbeta segments. A multiplex PCR assay on genomic DNA amplified the CDR3 region of rearranged TCR beta genes. The Illumina HiSeq System was used to sequence the amplified TCR beta libraries as 87-base-pair reads. As for the original processing: A later analysis counted 75 million to 100 million unique TCR beta chains across the roughly 700 repertoires, and approximately 11 million of these chains were shared by at least two donors. A nearest-neighbor algorithm error-corrected the raw reads and collapsed the reads into unique sequences, merging closely related sequences to remove PCR and sequencing errors. V, D and J gene segments were assigned by aligning CDR3 sequences to IMGT reference sequences. For a sequence to be retained, a match of at least six nucleotides to both a V gene segment and a J gene segment was required. Rearrangements were classified as productive when the CDR3 lacked stop codons and remained in frame with V and J, and all other rearrangements were classified as non-productive. Following IMGT convention, CDR3 was defined as the stretch from the second conserved V-encoded cysteine up to the conserved J-encoded phenylalanine. The earlier analysis of about 610 of the donors excluded any sequence lacking an unambiguous match to a single V gene segment. An earlier analysis of approximately 590 of the donors called V segments functional above 56.7% productive rearrangements and segregating when the between-donor standard deviation exceeded 5%. A statistical classification framework was built to diagnose cytomegalovirus status from the catalog of TCR beta chain sequences. In a later analysis, TCR nucleotide sequences were compared against IMGT/GENE-DB human TR gene sequences so that V and J genes could be assigned. Using the TCRdist pipeline, a later analysis assigned CDR3 sequences along with most-parsimonious VDJ recombination scenarios. In a later analysis, each TCR beta chain was defined by its CDR3 amino acid sequence together with its V-gene family, and reads lacking a unique V-gene family were excluded. To address suspected cross-contamination and a sequencing artifact, a later analysis removed over 500 highly shared, low-generation-probability nucleotide sequences. In a later analysis, a clonal expansion index was calculated for each public chain from normalized within-repertoire ranks of inferred template counts. Generation probabilities in a later analysis came from a VDJ recombination model fitted to out-of-frame rearrangements, and those results were checked against IGoR. In a later analysis, TCR-TCR, TCR-HLA and TCR-CMV co-occurrence was scored with hypergeometric tests, and a repertoire-size bias correction was applied to TCR pairs. In a later analysis, false discovery rates were estimated by permuting HLA or CMV assignments 20 times. In a later analysis, co-occurring TCRs were grouped with DBSCAN, and TCRdist sequence similarity was added when clustering was performed within HLA-allele-positive subsets. Repertoires with fewer than 30,000 or more than 120,000 public chains, plus five repertoires with anomalous nucleotide sharing, were excluded from co-occurrence clustering. TCRdb took over this immuneACCESS table, retaining in-frame rearrangements with V and J assigned. Such tables are incomplete; in checked studies, under half of the missing clones stem from an unresolved V gene, and the remainder is unexplained. D and trimming were read from the DNA, whereas the V and J calls and clone size are those reported in that table. Across this sample there are about 170,000 clones, with roughly 88% seen only once. The ten top clones hold 0.95% to 1.5% of the sample.

The cohort comprised 710 or so healthy bone marrow donors. At the time of sampling, all cohort members were nominally healthy, though unrecorded immune exposures were likely present. The donor was CMV seronegative and belonged to the group of more than 300 seronegative cohort members. Every donor gave a peripheral blood sample, and the peripheral blood mononuclear cells from that sample were used for TCR beta sequencing. The Qiagen DNeasy Blood Extraction Kit was used to extract genomic DNA from the blood cell samples. This entry comes from a study of cytomegalovirus exposure and HLA in healthy donors (dated by TCRdb to about 2017). General notes on the study: An earlier analysis of some 600 of the donors reported about 300 Gb of sequence data and 90 million to 120 million unique TCR beta sequences obtained from some 170 million T cells. All discovery cohort repertoires had been generated using a single sequencing platform. Donor age, sex, ethnicity and CMV serostatus were compiled alongside the repertoire data. A later analysis re-examined previously published TCR beta repertoires from roughly 650 donors and added high-resolution HLA genotyping to investigate patterns of TCR occurrence. Across some 400 genotyped donors of the cohort, an average of about 250,000 unique TCR beta nucleotide sequences per donor were sequenced, and 15% to 20% of those sequences were non-productive. The later analysis used no new phenotypic data to find candidate immune exposures, relying instead on TCR beta sequences and their occurrence across donors. An earlier analysis of approximately 630 of the donors applied high-throughput TCR beta sequencing to assess whether each TCR beta V gene segment acted as functional or pseudogenic. The number of donors typed differed by locus, with roughly 620-630 for A, B, C, DRB1 and DQB1, more than 500 for DQA1, nearly 610 for DPA1, and 400 to 490 for DPB1. High-throughput TCR immunosequencing, statistical association of individual TCRs with disease status, and machine learning were combined to predict cytomegalovirus infection status. An early release covering 550 to 700 HLA-typed donors comprised around 300 gigabases of sequencing data and tens of millions of unique TCR sequences. Among the roughly 380 genotyped donors, around 79% belonged to the genetic ancestry cluster associated with self-reported Caucasian donors. Besides the first cohort of roughly 700 subjects, a separate validation cohort made up of 120 different subjects was used. The study aimed to test whether signatures of past pathogen exposure could be identified by cataloging public T cell receptors. The study profiled the T cell repertoires of 666 subjects by immunosequencing and related them to cytomegalovirus serostatus. Class I and class II HLA loci were covered by the typing at four-digit resolution. A handful of DR-DQ haplotypes were handled as single units for association and clustering because linkage in the cohort was strong. A later genetic analysis used genome-wide SNP genotypes for about 60% of the roughly 700 donors, treating that subset as a discovery cohort. Paper-wide results and their limitations: Strong co-occurrence of HLA alleles, especially DR and DQ, made assigning TCR associations to individual alleles difficult. In an earlier analysis of 587 of the donors, most TCR beta V segments appeared in productive rearrangements about 87% or about 30% of the time, broadly matching IMGT annotations. Cytomegalovirus status was reported to be diagnosed by the classifier with high specificity and sensitivity in both the original and validation cohorts. It was suggested by the authors that the approach could potentially be generalized to other disease states and immunological phenotypes. While some public TCRs were present in many individuals, most TCR sequences turned up only very rarely across donors. Roughly uniform sequencing depth across donors was assumed in presence/absence analyses, although this assumption may not hold. In the study, approximately 160 TCR beta chains were listed as associated with cytomegalovirus. At a false discovery rate of 0.05, a later analysis linked 16,951 TCR beta sequences to specific HLA alleles. A later analysis reported that several top co-occurrence clusters appeared linked to parvovirus B19, influenza, CMV and Epstein-Barr virus. Compared with equally common non-associated chains, HLA-associated TCR beta chains in a later analysis were more clonally expanded and had lower generation probabilities. Because counts were too low, about 18 rarely observed V segments, including chromosome 9 orphons, were excluded from the earlier analysis of several hundred of the donors. Immune exposure information for the cohort was limited to CMV serostatus. A few of the identified cytomegalovirus-associated TCR beta chains were confirmed in vitro to be specific for cytomegalovirus antigens. A group of highly shared sequence variants was considered likely to be a technical artifact of the sequencing pipeline. A further reported finding was that TCR beta sequences accurately predicted the HLA-A and HLA-B alleles for most subjects in the first cohort. According to a later analysis, TCR association rates differed among HLA loci, with DRB1 alleles showing the most associated TCRs and HLA-C alleles showing the fewest. A later analysis found that most CMV-associated TCR beta chains appeared HLA-restricted, with HLA associations seemingly driven largely by CMV exposure. Correlated functional status among segregating V segments might reflect linkage disequilibrium, but an unknown experimental factor could not be ruled out. HLA typing was unavailable for some donors at each locus, so association tests used only the typed subset. The cohort was sequenced for TCR beta chains only, and without alpha or paired-chain data the features that could be detected were limited. The 87-base-pair reads could not distinguish some IMGT-functional V segments, including TRBV6-2 and TRBV6-3, so those segments were excluded. According to a later genetic analysis, donors in an Asian-associated ancestry cluster had fewer N-insertions in productive TCRs than the roughly 700-donor mean. In a later genetic analysis, a missense DCLRE1C variant was associated with V-gene and J-gene trimming of TCR beta chains, and the association was replicated in an independent cohort.

The sequenced sample consisted of PBMCs. This TCR derives from a boy younger than 10 in good health and CMV-seronegative. The chain uses TRBV13 and TRBJ1-1; the D gene is perhaps TRBD1, from 6 matching bases. In nucleotide form, the sequence is TGTGCCAGCAGCTCCAGGGGACACTTGAACACTGAAGCTTTCTTT. The translation is CASSSRGHLNTEAFF.